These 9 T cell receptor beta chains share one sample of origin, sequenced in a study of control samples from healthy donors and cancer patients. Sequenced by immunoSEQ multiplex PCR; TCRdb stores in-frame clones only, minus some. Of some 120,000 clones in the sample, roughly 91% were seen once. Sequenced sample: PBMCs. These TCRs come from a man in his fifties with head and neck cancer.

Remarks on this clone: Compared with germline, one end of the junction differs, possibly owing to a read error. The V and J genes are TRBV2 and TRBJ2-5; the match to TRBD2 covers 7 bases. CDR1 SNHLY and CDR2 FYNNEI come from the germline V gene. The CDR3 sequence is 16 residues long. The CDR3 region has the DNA TGTGCCAGCAGTCAAGCTACTCGACTAGCCGGCGAGACCCAGTACTTC. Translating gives CASSQATRLAGETQYF.

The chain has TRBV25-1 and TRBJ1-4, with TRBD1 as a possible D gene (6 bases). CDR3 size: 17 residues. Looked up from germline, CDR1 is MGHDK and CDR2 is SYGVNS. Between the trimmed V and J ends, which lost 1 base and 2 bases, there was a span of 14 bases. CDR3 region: CASSEWGGGRTNEKLFF. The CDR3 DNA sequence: TGTGCCAGCAGTGAATGGGGCGGGGGCCGTACTAATGAAAAACTGTTTTTT.

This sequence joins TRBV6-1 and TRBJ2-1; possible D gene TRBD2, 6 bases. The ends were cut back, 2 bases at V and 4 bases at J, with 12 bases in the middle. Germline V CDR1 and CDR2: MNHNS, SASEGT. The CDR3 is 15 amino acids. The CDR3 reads CASSEMGGAYNEQFF. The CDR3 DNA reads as TGTGCCAGCAGTGAAATGGGCGGGGCATACAATGAGCAGTTCTTC.

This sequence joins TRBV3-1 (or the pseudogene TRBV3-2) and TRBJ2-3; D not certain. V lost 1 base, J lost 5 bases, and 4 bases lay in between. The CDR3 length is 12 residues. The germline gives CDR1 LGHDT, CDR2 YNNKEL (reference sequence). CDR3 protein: CASSQGLDTQYF. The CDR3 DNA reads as TGTGCCAGCAGCCAAGGGTTAGATACGCAGTATTTT.

CDR3 DNA: TGTGCCAGCAGTGGTCGGTTGAACACTGAAGCTTTCTTT. Protein product: CASSGRLNTEAFF. V usage is TRBV6-2 or TRBV6-3 and J usage is TRBJ1-1; D call uncertain. The germline V gene has CDR1 MNHEY and CDR2 SVGEGT. The CDR3 consists of 13 residues. V lost 5 bases and J lost 0, with 7 bases in between.

The CDR3 DNA follows: TGTGCCAGCAGCCCAATCCTAGATAACACTGAAGCTTTCTTT. Its translation is CASSPILDNTEAFF. This chain uses TRBV9 with TRBJ1-1; no definite D call. V was clipped by 4 bases and J by 2 bases, with 12 bases between them. Germline CDR1 SGDLS, CDR2 YYNGEE. The CDR3 has 14 residues.

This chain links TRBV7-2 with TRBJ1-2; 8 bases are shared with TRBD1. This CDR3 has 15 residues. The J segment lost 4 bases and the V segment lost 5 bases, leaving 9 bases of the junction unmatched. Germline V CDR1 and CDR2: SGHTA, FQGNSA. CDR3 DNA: TGTGCCAGCAGCCCAACAGGGGGGAGTGGCTATGGCTACACCTTC. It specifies CASSPTGGSGYGYTF.

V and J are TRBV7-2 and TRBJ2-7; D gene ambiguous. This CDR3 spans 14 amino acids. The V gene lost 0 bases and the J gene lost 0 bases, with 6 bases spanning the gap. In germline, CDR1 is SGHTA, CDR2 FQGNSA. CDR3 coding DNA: TGTGCCAGCAGCTTAGCGACTCACTCCTACGAGCAGTACTTC. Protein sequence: CASSLATHSYEQYF.

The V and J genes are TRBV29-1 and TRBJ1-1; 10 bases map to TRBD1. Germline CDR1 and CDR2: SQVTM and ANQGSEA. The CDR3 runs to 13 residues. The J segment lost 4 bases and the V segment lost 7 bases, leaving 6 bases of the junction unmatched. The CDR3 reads CSAPGQGGTEAFF. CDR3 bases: TGCAGCGCTCCCGGACAGGGGGGCACTGAAGCTTTCTTT.